This note documents a single TCR beta chain sequence. Germline loops: CDR1 LGHNA, CDR2 YSLEER. The CDR3 loop spans 15 amino acids. The data were taken from a study of T cells expressing NK-cell markers. Study overall: Repertoire data for TCR beta were derived from sorted T cells (CD3+CD56+NKG2C+, CD3+CD56+NKG2C- and CD3+CD56-NKG2C+).

TCRdb reanalyzed the 5' RACE reads, giving one entry per CDR3 protein sequence and no DNA. The sample table sets out some 150,000 distinct CDR3 sequences. This chain uses TRBV4-3 with TRBJ2-3. The source of this sequence is a man younger than 35 in good health. Sequenced: blood T cells: a sorted CD56 or NKG2C T cell subset, CD4+ or CD8+ T cells, or bulk PBMC T cells (not recorded which). The CDR3 region is CASSPTFGGTDTQYF.